Only one count was recorded for the clone carrying this T cell receptor (beta chain). This table comes from immunoSEQ multiplex PCR, and its TCRdb copy is limited to in-frame clones, with some not included. The sample lists approximately 88,000 clones; 70% to 90% were seen once. CDR1 SGHNT and CDR2 YENEEA come from the germline V gene. The CDR3 has 16 amino acids. Trimming cost V 0 bases and J 1 base, with 9 bases left between them. This specimen comes from a study of T cells after somatic rescue of genetic block. V gene TRBV11-3 combines with J gene TRBJ2-2, with unresolved D. The TCR was taken from a woman aged 18-29 years. Sequenced input: peripheral blood mononuclear cells (PBMCs). CDR3 sequence: CASSLDPAENTGELFF. The CDR3 DNA is TGTGCCAGCAGCTTAGATCCTGCCGAGAACACCGGGGAGCTGTTTTTT.